Listed below are T cell receptor beta chains from one sample, sequenced in a study of T-cell reconstitution after alpha-beta-depleted transplantation in children. In TCRdb, the PCR reads were re-called with MiXCR into one record per CDR3 protein. Of 600,000 to 700,000 distinct CDR3 sequences detected, roughly 17% appear once; the ten largest clones hold 1.1%. The source was PBMCs from the stem cell graft donor, collected from the stem cell graft. Receptors were obtained from a human donor who donated a stem cell graft to a child with acute myeloid leukemia. Both conserved end residues are part of each CDR3. The D gene is left open where the match is weak. For some rows the clone size is stated as once, few or many, or as a class when expanded; others skip it.

CDR3 length: 14
clone size: -
V gene: TRBV27
J gene: TRBJ1-1
D gene: TRBD1
CDR3 protein: CASSFIGQGTEAFF
CDR3 DNA: TGTGCCAGCAGTTTCATTGGACAGGGGACTGAAGCTTTCTTT

CDR3 length: 12
clone size: -
V gene: TRBV5-8
J gene: TRBJ2-1
D gene: -
CDR3 protein: CASSLVEGDQFF
CDR3 DNA: TGTGCCAGCAGCTTGGTGGAGGGTGACCAGTTCTTC

CDR3 length: 15
clone size: few
V gene: TRBV24-1
J gene: TRBJ2-1
D gene: -
CDR3 protein: CATSDLSGGFNEQFF
CDR3 DNA: TGTGCCACCAGTGATTTGAGTGGAGGGTTTAATGAGCAGTTCTTC

CDR3 length: 12
clone size: many
V gene: TRBV20-1
J gene: TRBJ1-1
D gene: -
CDR3 protein: CSEAAPNTEAFF
CDR3 DNA: TGCAGTGAGGCAGCTCCCAACACTGAAGCTTTCTTT

CDR3 length: 14
clone size: -
V gene: TRBV7-8
J gene: TRBJ2-7
D gene: -
CDR3 protein: CASSSRGASYEQYF
CDR3 DNA: TGTGCCAGCAGCTCCCGCGGGGCCTCCTACGAGCAGTACTTC

CDR3 length: 16
clone size: many
V gene: TRBV20-1
J gene: TRBJ2-1
D gene: TRBD2
CDR3 protein: CSARVTGGASYNEQFF
CDR3 DNA: TGCAGTGCTCGGGTAACCGGGGGGGCGAGTTACAATGAGCAGTTCTTC

CDR3 length: 16
clone size: few
V gene: TRBV5-1
J gene: TRBJ2-1
D gene: -
CDR3 protein: CASSSISAAAYNEQFF
CDR3 DNA: TGCGCCAGCAGCTCGATTAGCGCAGCAGCCTACAATGAGCAGTTCTTC

CDR3 length: 14
clone size: -
V gene: TRBV7-9
J gene: TRBJ1-6
D gene: -
CDR3 protein: CASSPGTFNSPLHF
CDR3 DNA: TGTGCCAGCAGCCCAGGGACATTCAATTCACCCCTCCACTTT

CDR3 length: 14
clone size: many
V gene: TRBV29-1
J gene: TRBJ2-5
D gene: -
CDR3 protein: CSVEKARAQETQYF
CDR3 DNA: TGCAGCGTTGAAAAGGCGAGGGCCCAAGAGACCCAGTACTTC

CDR3 length: 15
clone size: -
V gene: TRBV4-3
J gene: TRBJ2-7
D gene: -
CDR3 protein: CASSERHQSSYEQYF
CDR3 DNA: TGCGCCAGCAGCGAGCGACACCAAAGCTCCTACGAGCAGTACTTC

CDR3 length: 16
clone size: -
V gene: TRBV7-2
J gene: TRBJ2-1
D gene: -
CDR3 protein: CASSLSGRGSYNEQFF
CDR3 DNA: TGTGCCAGCAGCTTAAGTGGCAGGGGATCCTACAATGAGCAGTTCTTC

CDR3 length: 18
clone size: -
V gene: TRBV20-1
J gene: TRBJ2-1
D gene: -
CDR3 protein: CSAADLFGRANLYNEQFF
CDR3 DNA: TGCAGTGCCGCTGACCTCTTCGGACGAGCAAACCTTTACAATGAGCAGTTCTTC

CDR3 length: 16
clone size: many
V gene: TRBV12-3/TRBV12-4
J gene: TRBJ2-1
D gene: TRBD2
CDR3 protein: CASSRWGGSSYNEQFF
CDR3 DNA: TGTGCCAGCAGCAGGTGGGGGGGGAGCTCCTACAATGAGCAGTTCTTC

CDR3 length: 12
clone size: -
V gene: TRBV20-1
J gene: TRBJ2-3
D gene: -
CDR3 protein: CSGASRTDTQYF
CDR3 DNA: TGCAGTGGGGCTAGTCGTACAGATACGCAGTATTTT

CDR3 length: 14
clone size: many
V gene: TRBV20-1
J gene: TRBJ2-1
D gene: TRBD2
CDR3 protein: CSALAGGLDNEQFF
CDR3 DNA: TGCAGTGCTTTAGCGGGGGGGTTAGACAATGAGCAGTTCTTC

CDR3 length: 16
clone size: few
V gene: TRBV6-2/TRBV6-3
J gene: TRBJ2-4
D gene: -
CDR3 protein: CASSYTVKLAKNIQYF
CDR3 DNA: TGTGCCAGCAGTTATACGGTGAAACTAGCCAAAAACATTCAGTACTTC

CDR3 length: 14
clone size: many
V gene: TRBV5-5
J gene: TRBJ2-1
D gene: -
CDR3 protein: CASSARQLTFEQFF
CDR3 DNA: TGTGCCAGCAGCGCCCGTCAATTGACTTTTGAGCAGTTCTTC

CDR3 length: 13
clone size: few
V gene: TRBV28
J gene: TRBJ1-2
D gene: TRBD1
CDR3 protein: CASSIDRAYGYTF
CDR3 DNA: TGTGCCAGCAGTATAGACAGGGCCTATGGCTACACCTTC

CDR3 length: 17
clone size: few
V gene: TRBV20-1
J gene: TRBJ1-5
D gene: -
CDR3 protein: CCARERSGTQHRQPQHF
CDR3 DNA: TGCTGTGCTAGAGAACGTTCCGGGACACAGCATCGGCAGCCCCAGCATTTT

CDR3 length: 14
clone size: -
V gene: TRBV28
J gene: TRBJ2-5
D gene: -
CDR3 protein: CASVGTLVSETQYF
CDR3 DNA: TGTGCCAGCGTCGGGACTTTAGTCTCTGAGACCCAGTACTTC

CDR3 length: 15
clone size: -
V gene: TRBV4-3
J gene: TRBJ2-7
D gene: -
CDR3 protein: CASSQEIERGHEQYF
CDR3 DNA: TGCGCCAGCAGCCAAGAGATTGAAAGAGGGCACGAGCAGTACTTC

CDR3 length: 15
clone size: many
V gene: TRBV7-2
J gene: TRBJ2-1
D gene: TRBD2
CDR3 protein: CASVLGGARNNEQFF
CDR3 DNA: TGTGCCAGCGTACTCGGGGGGGCCAGAAACAATGAGCAGTTCTTC

CDR3 length: 12
clone size: many
V gene: TRBV25-1
J gene: TRBJ2-1
D gene: -
CDR3 protein: CASSEGRNEQFF
CDR3 DNA: TGTGCCAGCAGTGAAGGGCGAAATGAGCAGTTCTTC

CDR3 length: 8
clone size: many
V gene: TRBV5-1
J gene: TRBJ2-7
D gene: -
CDR3 protein: CASSSPYF
CDR3 DNA: TGCGCCAGCAGCTCCCCTTACTTC

CDR3 length: 15
clone size: few
V gene: TRBV6-2/TRBV6-3
J gene: TRBJ2-3
D gene: -
CDR3 protein: CASTPGGSSTDTQYF
CDR3 DNA: TGTGCCAGCACCCCAGGAGGTAGTAGCACAGATACGCAGTATTTT

CDR3 length: 13
clone size: many
V gene: TRBV7-9
J gene: TRBJ1-1
D gene: -
CDR3 protein: CASSSGPGTEAFF
CDR3 DNA: TGTGCCAGCAGCTCGGGACCGGGTACTGAAGCTTTCTTT

CDR3 length: 12
clone size: few
V gene: TRBV12-3/TRBV12-4
J gene: TRBJ2-5
D gene: -
CDR3 protein: CASSLGLTTQYF
CDR3 DNA: TGTGCCAGCAGTTTAGGGTTGACGACCCAGTACTTC

CDR3 length: 15
clone size: -
V gene: TRBV5-1
J gene: TRBJ2-1
D gene: -
CDR3 protein: CASSPREDPGSEQFF
CDR3 DNA: TGCGCCAGCAGCCCTAGGGAGGACCCCGGGAGTGAGCAGTTCTTC

CDR3 length: 15
clone size: few
V gene: TRBV5-1
J gene: TRBJ1-1
D gene: TRBD1
CDR3 protein: CASTLRTGRDTEAFF
CDR3 DNA: TGCGCCAGCACCCTTCGGACAGGCCGGGACACTGAAGCTTTCTTT

CDR3 length: 12
clone size: many
V gene: TRBV20-1
J gene: TRBJ2-5
D gene: -
CDR3 protein: CSASPPDLPQYF
CDR3 DNA: TGCAGTGCTAGCCCGCCCGACTTGCCCCAGTACTTC

CDR3 length: 15
clone size: -
V gene: TRBV4-3
J gene: TRBJ2-2
D gene: -
CDR3 protein: CASSQFDRYTGELFF
CDR3 DNA: TGCGCCAGCAGCCAATTCGACAGGTACACCGGGGAGCTGTTTTTT

CDR3 length: 14
clone size: many
V gene: TRBV7-2
J gene: TRBJ2-7
D gene: TRBD1
CDR3 protein: CASSSGTGPYEQYF
CDR3 DNA: TGTGCCAGCAGCTCCGGGACAGGGCCCTACGAGCAGTACTTC

CDR3 length: 16
clone size: -
V gene: TRBV7-3
J gene: TRBJ2-1
D gene: TRBD1
CDR3 protein: CASSLEGPGGLNEQFF
CDR3 DNA: TGTGCCAGCAGCTTAGAAGGGCCAGGGGGCTTGAATGAGCAGTTCTTC

CDR3 length: 16
clone size: few
V gene: TRBV7-2
J gene: TRBJ1-3
D gene: -
CDR3 protein: CASSLGQRISGNTIYF
CDR3 DNA: TGTGCCAGCAGCTTAGGGCAGCGCATCTCTGGAAACACCATATATTTT

CDR3 length: 14
clone size: many
V gene: TRBV5-5
J gene: TRBJ1-6
D gene: -
CDR3 protein: CASSLGQDGSPLHF
CDR3 DNA: TGTGCCAGCAGCTTGGGACAGGACGGTTCACCCCTCCACTTT

CDR3 length: 11
clone size: few
V gene: TRBV12-3/TRBV12-4
J gene: TRBJ1-2
D gene: -
CDR3 protein: CASGGIYGYTF
CDR3 DNA: TGTGCCAGCGGGGGGATCTATGGCTACACCTTC

CDR3 length: 15
clone size: -
V gene: TRBV20-1
J gene: TRBJ2-1
D gene: TRBD1
CDR3 protein: CSARDRGGGFQEQFF
CDR3 DNA: TGCAGTGCTAGAGATCGAGGGGGCGGTTTTCAGGAGCAGTTCTTC

CDR3 length: 15
clone size: few
V gene: TRBV7-2
J gene: TRBJ2-2
D gene: -
CDR3 protein: CASSLERGFAGELFF
CDR3 DNA: TGTGCCAGCAGCTTAGAGCGAGGGTTCGCCGGGGAGCTGTTTTTT

CDR3 length: 14
clone size: many
V gene: TRBV6-1
J gene: TRBJ2-3
D gene: -
CDR3 protein: CASRRDLVTDTQYF
CDR3 DNA: TGTGCCAGCAGGAGGGACTTAGTCACAGATACGCAGTATTTT

CDR3 length: 15
clone size: -
V gene: TRBV7-2
J gene: TRBJ2-3
D gene: TRBD2
CDR3 protein: CASSLASAGVDTQYF
CDR3 DNA: TGTGCCAGCAGCTTAGCTTCCGCGGGGGTTGATACGCAGTATTTT

CDR3 length: 14
clone size: many
V gene: TRBV20-1
J gene: TRBJ2-7
D gene: -
CDR3 protein: CSARDNGWDYEQYF
CDR3 DNA: TGCAGTGCTAGAGACAATGGATGGGACTACGAGCAGTACTTC

CDR3 length: 17
clone size: few
V gene: TRBV15
J gene: TRBJ2-5
D gene: -
CDR3 protein: CATSRDLGGGVTKTQYF
CDR3 DNA: TGTGCCACCAGCAGAGATTTAGGGGGGGGGGTTACGAAGACCCAGTACTTC

CDR3 length: 16
clone size: -
V gene: TRBV20-1
J gene: TRBJ2-7
D gene: TRBD2
CDR3 protein: CSASFLGEGRGYEQYF
CDR3 DNA: TGCAGTGCTAGTTTTTTAGGGGAGGGGAGAGGGTACGAGCAGTACTTC

CDR3 length: 15
clone size: few
V gene: TRBV5-1
J gene: TRBJ1-2
D gene: -
CDR3 protein: CASSLELGTGDGYTF
CDR3 DNA: TGCGCCAGCAGCCTGGAACTCGGGACGGGGGATGGCTACACCTTC

CDR3 length: 15
clone size: few
V gene: TRBV13
J gene: TRBJ2-7
D gene: TRBD1
CDR3 protein: CASSSRTGGIDEQYF
CDR3 DNA: TGTGCCAGCAGCTCCCGGACAGGGGGCATCGACGAGCAGTACTTC

CDR3 length: 14
clone size: -
V gene: TRBV11-2
J gene: TRBJ2-7
D gene: -
CDR3 protein: CASSSWTEGEGQYF
CDR3 DNA: TGTGCCAGCAGCTCATGGACAGAGGGTGAGGGGCAGTACTTC

CDR3 length: 16
clone size: -
V gene: TRBV20-1
J gene: TRBJ1-1
D gene: -
CDR3 protein: CSARDLLDTLNTEAFF
CDR3 DNA: TGCAGTGCTAGAGATCTTTTGGACACCTTGAACACTGAAGCTTTCTTT

CDR3 length: 14
clone size: few
V gene: TRBV5-1
J gene: TRBJ1-1
D gene: TRBD1
CDR3 protein: CASSPTGEETEAFF
CDR3 DNA: TGCGCCAGCAGCCCGACAGGGGAGGAAACTGAAGCTTTCTTT

CDR3 length: 15
clone size: many
V gene: TRBV10-3
J gene: TRBJ2-2
D gene: -
CDR3 protein: CAIMAGTSNTGELFF
CDR3 DNA: TGTGCCATCATGGCCGGGACGTCGAACACCGGGGAGCTGTTTTTT

CDR3 length: 14
clone size: many
V gene: TRBV12-3/TRBV12-4
J gene: TRBJ1-1
D gene: -
CDR3 protein: CASSTAPLGTEAFF
CDR3 DNA: TGTGCCAGCAGCACAGCTCCCCTGGGCACTGAAGCTTTCTTT

CDR3 length: 16
clone size: few
V gene: TRBV27
J gene: TRBJ2-6
D gene: -
CDR3 protein: CASSLVAVSGANVLTF
CDR3 DNA: TGTGCCAGCAGTTTAGTAGCAGTCTCTGGGGCCAACGTCCTGACTTTC

CDR3 length: 12
clone size: many
V gene: TRBV29-1
J gene: TRBJ2-2
D gene: -
CDR3 protein: CSVEVVTGELFF
CDR3 DNA: TGCAGCGTTGAAGTGGTAACCGGGGAGCTGTTTTTT

CDR3 length: 13
clone size: few
V gene: TRBV4-1
J gene: TRBJ2-7
D gene: TRBD1
CDR3 protein: CASSQFGQGETDF
CDR3 DNA: TGCGCCAGCAGCCAATTTGGACAGGGGGAGACGGACTTC

CDR3 length: 13
clone size: many
V gene: TRBV20-1
J gene: TRBJ2-1
D gene: -
CDR3 protein: CSANRQDYNEQFF
CDR3 DNA: TGCAGTGCTAACCGACAGGACTACAATGAGCAGTTCTTC